These 10 T cell receptor beta chains came from one sample sequenced in a study of T cells in localized non-small cell lung cancer. The method was immunoSEQ multiplex PCR; TCRdb's version includes in-frame clones alone and lacks a portion of them. The sample has some 950 clones; approximately 25% are singletons. The input for sequencing was normal lung tissue next to the tumor, taken before any cancer treatment. The receptors shown here come from a female donor older than 55 with stage I lung adenocarcinoma.

The rearrangement links TRBV28 to TRBJ1-6; D ambiguous. Per germline, CDR1 MDHEN and CDR2 SYDVKM. The CDR3 sequence is 14 residues long. The V end was cut by 5 bases, the J end by 0 bases, with 5 bases between. CDR3 sequence reads: CASSRTSYNSPLHF. The CDR3 coding sequence is TGTGCCAGCAGTCGAACCTCCTATAATTCACCCCTCCACTTT.

Relative to its sample, this clone is large. The V and J genes are TRBV6-8 and TRBJ2-4; tentative D call: TRBD1 (6 bases). This CDR3 contains 15 residues. Per the germline V gene, CDR1 is MNHGY and CDR2 is SAAAGT. Trimming left V 5 bases short and J 8 bases short, with 19 bases between. CDR3 sequence: CASSHLGQSGDIQYF. In DNA, the CDR3 is TGTGCCAGCAGTCACCTGGGACAATCAGGGGACATTCAGTACTTC.

The gene calls are TRBV23-1 and TRBJ1-1; no clear D gene. TRBV23-1 is marked as an open reading frame, function uncertain. With 4 bases removed from V and 0 bases from J, the gap between germline ends came to 6 bases. The CDR3 runs 13 residues. CDR3 coding DNA: TGCGCCAGCAGTCGCGACATGAACACTGAAGCTTTCTTT. Protein: CASSRDMNTEAFF.

DNA of the CDR3: TGTGCCAGCTCACCGACTAGAACGCTCTACGAGCAGTACTTC. It yields the protein CASSPTRTLYEQYF. The V gene is TRBV18, the J gene TRBJ2-7, with D possibly being TRBD2 (6 bases). CDR1 is KGHSH and CDR2 is LQKENI in the germline V gene. This CDR3 comprises 14 residues. The germline V and J ends were trimmed by 3 bases and 3 bases, with 12 bases remaining between them. The entire variable domain, with the rest obtained from reference TRBV18 and TRBJ2-7, is as follows: NAGVMQNPRHLVRRRGQEARLRCSPMKGHSHVYWYRQLPEEGLKFMVYLQKENIIDESGMPKERFSAEFPKEGPSILRIQQVVRGDSAAYFCASSPTRTLYEQYFGPGTRLTVT.

This clone has more than one count but fewer than ten. V gene TRBV9 combines with J gene TRBJ2-3; D gene unclear. This CDR3 spans 12 amino acids. The V and J ends lost 5 bases and 6 bases respectively, with 10 bases between them. Germline lookup yields CDR1 SGDLS and CDR2 YYNGEE. CDR3 region: CASSAYMDTQYF. The CDR3 DNA is TGTGCCAGCAGTGCCTACATGGATACGCAGTATTTT.

This clone was picked up a small number of times. The chain links TRBV6-8 to TRBJ1-5, with D possibly TRBD1 on 6 matching bases. This CDR3 spans 14 amino acids. Trimming took 9 bases from V and 7 from J, leaving 19 bases between them. Germline CDR1 reads MNHGY; CDR2 reads SAAAGT. The CDR3 bases are TGTGCCAGTGTACAAGGGGGGGTAAAACAGCCCCAGCATTTT. Translated: CASVQGGVKQPQHF.

The V call is TRBV9, the J call TRBJ2-3; 12 bases line up with TRBD1. The CDR3 spans 16 residues. Unmatched junction bases numbered 5, after V lost 4 bases and J lost 2 bases. The germline V gene has CDR1 SGDLS and CDR2 YYNGEE. CDR3 in amino acids: CASSPGTGGVTDTQYF. In DNA form, the CDR3 reads TGTGCCAGCAGCCCAGGGACAGGGGGCGTCACAGATACGCAGTATTTT.

The chain carries TRBV19 and TRBJ1-1; D unresolved. The germline V and J ends were trimmed by 3 bases and 3 bases, with 8 bases remaining between them. The CDR3 sequence is 13 residues long. From germline, CDR1 is LNHDA and CDR2 SQIVND (reference sequence). In nucleotides, the CDR3 is TGTGCCAGTAGTATTGCGATGTACACTGAAGCTTTCTTT. This translates into CASSIAMYTEAFF.

J is TRBJ1-3 and V is TRBV28; 9 bases agree with TRBD1. The germline gives CDR1 MDHEN, CDR2 SYDVKM. The V gene end was trimmed by 7 bases and the J gene end by 8 bases; junction bases not matched to a gene: 9. This CDR3 contains 14 residues. Here the CDR3 DNA reads TGTGCCAGCAAAGGGGACAGGGTGAAGGACACCATATATTTT. It codes for CASKGDRVKDTIYF.

Only a few counts were recorded for this clone. This chain links TRBV19 with TRBJ1-1; maybe TRBD1 (5 bases). V gave up 2 bases and J gave up 4 bases, with 14 bases separating them. The CDR3 is 15 residues long. Germline V CDR1 and CDR2: LNHDA, SQIVND (reference sequence). For the CDR3, the DNA is TGTGCCAGTAGTATATTTTCCACGGGGGGCACTGAAGCTTTCTTT. This sequence encodes CASSIFSTGGTEAFF.